This section outlines one TCR beta chain sequence together with its context. These data are taken from a study of blood T cell repertoires in COVID-19. On the study more broadly: Samples taken during acute and convalescent COVID-19 were collected in the United States, Italy and Spain. In each case, the material was cDNA or gDNA derived from T cells, B-cell-depleted T cells, or PBMCs.

Authors' data handling: Amplification of reference gene primers was used by the study to estimate nucleated cell counts. Assay: immunoSEQ multiplex PCR; the TCRdb copy retains only in-frame clones and omits some. For V, J and clone size, that table is used; D and trimming come from the DNA. This sample has under 150,000 clones, with around 89% found just once. Germline V CDR1 and CDR2: SGHRS, YFSETQ. Trimming cost V 4 bases and J 2 bases; bases outside gene matches: 11. This CDR3 has 17 residues. The chain joins TRBV5-1 to TRBJ2-1; 8 bases are shared with TRBD2. Material for sequencing was peripheral blood. The sequence was collected from a man between 65 and 80 years old with active COVID-19. The CDR3 DNA sequence: TGCGCCAGCAGCCCGGCTCTAGGAGCGGGGGCCTACAATGAGCAGTTCTTC. This codes for CASSPALGAGAYNEQFF.